This is a list of T cell receptor beta chains from one sample in a study of beta chain features in type 1 diabetes. Assay: immunoSEQ multiplex PCR; the TCRdb copy retains only in-frame clones and omits some. Of about 360,000 clones listed, approximately 12% are singletons. The sample was naive CD4+ T cells from blood. Receptors originate from a man younger than 35 in good health. The CDR3 runs from the conserved cysteine through the conserved F or W. Each record gives: V gene, clone size, J gene, CDR3 protein. The size field is filled for only some rows; it gives once, few, many or a size class.

TRBV11-2	.	TRBJ2-7	CASSSGTISYEQYF
TRBV6-4	few	TRBJ1-6	CASSEEGAGSPLHF
TRBV6-6	.	TRBJ1-5	CASSYGQGREPQHF
TRBV7-9	.	TRBJ1-2	CASSFGGSRDYGYTF
TRBV7-9	.	TRBJ2-1	CASSFPTGTIVNEQFF
TRBV5-5	.	TRBJ1-1	CAARRGIGAEAFF
TRBV7-9	.	TRBJ2-7	CASSTEGTSGSYEQYF
TRBV5-4	.	TRBJ2-1	CASSLMWSSYNEQFF
TRBV9	.	TRBJ2-3	CASSPRGSTDTQYF
TRBV19	few	TRBJ2-3	CASSRAGDTDTQYF
TRBV7-2	.	TRBJ1-5	CASSFAPPGRNQPQHF
TRBV4-3	.	TRBJ1-6	CASSQDPAGGDSPLHF
TRBV11-3	.	TRBJ2-1	CASSPAPGLAGYNEQFF
TRBV6-5	few	TRBJ1-5	CASSYPGGQPQHF
TRBV6-1	.	TRBJ1-6	CASSKLTGVNSPLHF